The 21 T cell receptor beta chains reported below all come from one sample, sequenced in a study of B cell selection in AIRE deficiency. CD4+CD127+ cells were sorted as the conventional CD4 T cells. Sequencing used immunoSEQ multiplex PCR; TCRdb keeps in-frame clones, though not all of them. Counted here are about 25,000 clones, around 95% occurring once; the ten biggest clones make up 0.24%. Sequencing input: CD4+CD127+ conventional T cells sorted from PBMCs. These receptors were taken from a human donor in good health.

As regards this clone: At one boundary the junction diverges from the germline segment, which might be a read error. Here the CDR3 reads CASSLAGQSTGGYTF. In nucleotides, the CDR3 is TGCGCCAGCAGCTTGGCCGGGCAGAGCACGGGGGGCTACACCTTC. V and J are TRBV5-4 and TRBJ1-2; D is undetermined. CDR3 length: 15 residues. Germline lookup yields CDR1 SGHNT and CDR2 YYREEE (reference sequence).

This sequence joins TRBV5-1 and TRBJ1-1; the D is unclear. Germline V gene sequence: CDR1 SGHRS, CDR2 YFSETQ. This CDR3 comprises 13 residues. Trimming shortened V by 3 bases and J by 6 bases, and 12 bases separated the two germline ends. The CDR3 DNA sequence: TGCGCCAGCAGCTCTGACCCTAGGGCTGAAGCTTTCTTT. This codes for CASSSDPRAEAFF.

This rearrangement joins TRBV6-5 to TRBJ1-5; D is undetermined. Germline CDR1 is MNHEY and CDR2 is SVGAGI. V lost 7 bases, J lost 3 bases, and 7 bases lay in between. The CDR3 extends over 12 amino acids. DNA for the CDR3: TGTGCCAGCAAACAGTCCAATCAGCCCCAGCATTTT. Its translation: CASKQSNQPQHF.

The chain is built from TRBV5-6 and TRBJ2-3; 12 nucleotides agree with TRBD2. This CDR3 has 17 amino acids. J gave up 4 bases and V 6 bases, and 12 bases lay outside the gene matches. Germline CDR1 SGHDT, CDR2 YYEEEE. The CDR3 DNA follows: TGTGCCAGCACTAGAAGGCTAGCGGGGGGGATGGCAGATACGCAGTATTTT. Translating it yields CASTRRLAGGMADTQYF.

The V call is TRBV5-8, the J call TRBJ2-7, with 11 nucleotides matching TRBD2. CDR3 length equals 17 residues. The trim removed 4 bases at V and 3 bases at J, leaving 12 bases unmatched. The germline CDR1 and CDR2 sequences are SGHTS and YDEGEE. The CDR3 is CASSRELSGRGHYEQYF. The CDR3 bases are TGTGCCAGCAGCCGAGAGCTTAGCGGGAGGGGGCACTACGAGCAGTACTTC.

This clone was seen only once. This rearrangement joins TRBV7-8 to TRBJ1-6; maybe TRBD1 (6 bases). Germline V CDR1 and CDR2: SGHVS, FQNEAQ. There are 15 residues in the CDR3. V lost 5 bases to trimming and J lost 7 bases, with 15 bases between them. The CDR3 DNA follows: TGTGCCAGCAGCCCGAGGGGGGAAAGGAATTCACCCCTCCACTTT. Protein product: CASSPRGERNSPLHF.

The chain has TRBV5-4 and TRBJ2-7; D remains unclear. Trimming pared 1 base from V and 1 base from J, leaving 21 bases between. Germline CDR1 reads SGHNT; CDR2 reads YYREEE (reference sequence). CDR3 length equals 18 residues. CDR3 loop: CASSLRDPHSDGSYEQYF. CDR3 nucleotide sequence: TGTGCCAGCAGCTTGAGGGATCCCCACAGCGACGGTTCCTACGAGCAGTACTTC.

The rearrangement uses TRBV7-9 and TRBJ1-2, with D maybe TRBD1 (6 bases). V gave up 3 bases and J gave up 0 bases, with 11 bases separating them. Germline-derived CDR1 and CDR2 are SEHNR and FQNEAQ (reference sequence). The CDR3 runs to 15 residues. As DNA, the CDR3 is TGTGCCAGCAGCTTTATGGGGGCAGCTAACTATGGCTACACCTTC. It specifies CASSFMGAANYGYTF.

The chain couples TRBV7-3 to TRBJ2-1, with D maybe TRBD1 (7 bases). V lost 5 bases, J lost 1 base, and 9 bases lay in between. The CDR3 has 14 residues. Germline V gene lookup returns CDR1 SGHTA and CDR2 FQGTGA. For the CDR3, the DNA is TGTGCCAGCAGCCCAGGGGGGTCCTACAATGAGCAGTTCTTC. It is translated as CASSPGGSYNEQFF.

The chain is built from TRBV28 and TRBJ2-7; TRBD1 matches 7 bases. V was pared by 6 bases and J by 5 bases, with 10 bases of the junction left unmatched. This CDR3 is 14 amino acids long. Germline V lookup: CDR1 MDHEN, CDR2 SYDVKM. In nucleotides, the CDR3 is TGTGCCAGCAGAAGTACAGGGGCTCGGAACGAGCAGTACTTC. Its translation is CASRSTGARNEQYF.

This clone was seen a single time. This chain connects TRBV5-1 to TRBJ2-3, with D possibly TRBD2 on 6 matching bases. Trimming removed 2 bases at V and 5 bases at J, with 15 bases between. Germline assignment: CDR1 SGHRS and CDR2 YFSETQ. The CDR3 is made up of 15 amino acids. CDR3 sequence: CASSFGTAGGDTQYF. In nucleotides, the CDR3 is TGCGCCAGCAGCTTCGGCACGGCCGGGGGAGATACGCAGTATTTT.

CDR3 protein: CASGRDRGLEKLFF. CDR3 bases: TGTGCTAGTGGCCGGGACAGGGGGCTTGAAAAACTGTTTTTT. The chain links TRBV12-5 to TRBJ1-4, with 12 bases that match TRBD1. The CDR3 extends over 14 amino acids. Germline V gene lookup returns CDR1 LGHNT and CDR2 FRNRAP. V shed 6 bases, J shed 7 bases, and the junction held 3 bases outside the gene matches.

The chain links TRBV7-8 to TRBJ1-4; the D is unclear. V was cut by 4 bases and J by 4 bases, with 13 bases left in between. This CDR3 has 15 residues. Looked up from germline, CDR1 is SGHVS and CDR2 is FQNEAQ. The CDR3 bases are TGTGCCAGCAGCTATGACCTGGACGGTAATGAAAAACTGTTTTTT. This translates into CASSYDLDGNEKLFF.

CDR3 coding DNA: TGTGCCAGCGGCTACCCAGGATGGGAGACCCAGTACTTC. Translated, it gives CASGYPGWETQYF. The chain employs TRBV7-4 and TRBJ2-5; D gene ambiguous. V lost 8 bases to trimming and J lost 5 bases, with 15 bases between them. CDR1 and CDR2 (germline): SGHVT, SQSDAQ. This CDR3 has 13 amino acids. The full variable domain, its missing parts supplied by reference TRBV7-4 and TRBJ2-5, is GAGVSQSPRYKVAKRGRDVALRCDSISGHVTLYWYRQTLGQGSEVLTYSQSDAQRDKSGRPSGRFSAERPERSVSTLKIQRTEQGDSAVYLCASGYPGWETQYFGPGTRLLVL.

This sequence joins TRBV6-5 and TRBJ2-5; TRBD2 matches at 9 bases. The V gene's germline CDR1 is MNHEY and CDR2 SVGAGI. Losses at the gene ends were 0 bases for V and 5 bases for J; bases not matched to a gene: 7. The CDR3 covers 16 residues. The DNA for the CDR3 is TGTGCCAGCAGTTACTCCCCGGTAGCGGGGGAGGAGACCCAGTACTTC. Protein sequence: CASSYSPVAGEETQYF.

This chain links TRBV5-1 with TRBJ2-1; the match to TRBD2 covers 8 bases. V shed 0 bases, J shed 7 bases, and the junction held 6 bases outside the gene matches. In germline, CDR1 is SGHRS, CDR2 YFSETQ. This CDR3 is 15 amino acids long. CDR3 sequence: CASSLVGRVSNEQFF. The CDR3 region has the DNA TGCGCCAGCAGCTTGGTCGGGAGGGTATCAAATGAGCAGTTCTTC.

The V and J genes are TRBV5-4 and TRBJ2-5, with 15 bases lining up with TRBD2. Trimming cost V 4 bases and J 3 bases; bases outside gene matches: 4. The length of the CDR3 is 16 residues. Germline-derived CDR1 and CDR2 are SGHNT and YYREEE (reference sequence). CDR3 in DNA: TGTGCCAGCAGCCGTGGGACTAGCGGGAGGAAAGAGACCCAGTACTTC. The encoded protein is CASSRGTSGRKETQYF.

The chain has TRBV5-4 and TRBJ2-5; D remains ambiguous. The germline V gene has CDR1 SGHNT and CDR2 YYREEE (reference sequence). V was cut by 0 bases and J by 3 bases, with 9 bases left in between. This CDR3 spans 14 amino acids. The CDR3 region is CASSLERTEETQYF. CDR3 bases: TGTGCCAGCAGCTTGGAACGGACGGAAGAGACCCAGTACTTC.

The chain recombines TRBV6-5 with TRBJ2-3; D remains ambiguous. Trimming left V 5 bases short and J 4 bases short, with 10 bases between. Looked up from germline, CDR1 is MNHEY and CDR2 is SVGAGI. The length of the CDR3 is 13 residues. CDR3: CASSPERADTQYF. CDR3 DNA sequence: TGTGCCAGCAGTCCCGAAAGGGCAGATACGCAGTATTTT.

The CDR3 loop is CASTRQGAYEQYF. The CDR3 nucleotides are TGTGCCAGCACGAGACAGGGGGCTTACGAGCAGTACTTC. The rearrangement joins TRBV27 to TRBJ2-7; 10 bases map to TRBD1. Germline V lookup: CDR1 MNHEY, CDR2 SMNVEV (reference sequence). There are 13 residues in the CDR3. The ends lost 7 bases at V and 4 bases at J; junction bases unmatched: 4.

This chain connects TRBV7-9 to TRBJ1-1, with no clear D. This CDR3 has 12 amino acids. V lost 5 bases, J lost 9 bases, and 13 bases lay in between. Germline CDR1 reads SEHNR; CDR2 reads FQNEAQ (reference sequence). The CDR3 loop reads CASSPAGTQAFF. The CDR3 nucleotides read TGTGCCAGCAGCCCGGCAGGTACTCAAGCTTTCTTT.